This T cell receptor (beta chain) emerged from a study of immune aging and cytomegalovirus after organ transplant (dated by TCRdb to the early 2020s). Regarding the study in general: Three-drug immunosuppression with prednisone, tacrolimus, and mycophenolate was given to all transplant recipients. Points the paper makes about the study in general: Aged-phenotype cells increased post-transplant regardless of clone size, earlier in large clones (days 200-264) than small clones, following viremia. Large clones contained a higher proportion of TEMRA cells, and the seven largest clones (around 1,900 cells) acquired aged and TEMRA cells while losing TCM cells. Since the sequencing data did not include a CD57 measurement, a conservative gene-based definition of aging was used in its place.

The sample holds many counts of this clonotype. Which antigen it targets is not known. Qualities for individual bases were not recorded, and no much larger clone is one base off. From the cysteine up to the phenylalanine, the CDR3 has a length of 13 residues. Only the CDR3 DNA stays, 39 bases, in frame from base 1. Trimming leaves V shorter by 6 bases and J shorter by 3 bases, with the junction holding 4 bases beyond the gene matches. The time point label here, explained by the study, means: five sample-tagged time points from pre-transplant (day -1) to day 368 post-transplant, pooled. Thawed PBMC were stimulated for 12 hours with a CMV IE-1 overlapping peptide library without transport inhibitors. After thawing, cells rested overnight before stimulation in R10 medium with CD28/CD49d costimulation. The IE-1 peptide library was made up of 15-amino-acid peptides, each overlapping by 11 amino acids. Samples from each time point were barcoded using BD Single-Cell Multiplexing Kit Sample Tags, then pooled and stained with sorting antibodies plus oligo-conjugated anti-CD45RA. A BD FACSAria III was used to sort CMV-responsive CD8+CD137+ and CD4+CD154+ T cells at 4-way purity. Blood samples were drawn into EDTA vacutainers and processed by Ficoll gradient within 1-24 hours.

The library was generated by single-cell sequencing. Sequencer: Illumina NovaSeq 6000. For cell capture and library preparation, the team used the BD Rhapsody Targeted mRNA and AbSeq Reagent Kit in a microwell format. Libraries covered TCR, sample tags, AbSeq, and targeted mRNA from the Human T-Cell Expression Panel plus custom TOX and TOX2 primers. An Illumina NovaSeq was used to sequence the libraries. In the authors' own workflow: The analysis covered 9,000 to 13,000 cells in total, of which about 7,000 were CD8 T cells and some 4,000 were CD8 T cells with an identifiable TCR CDR3. On the Seven Bridges Genomics platform, raw data were run through the BD Rhapsody Targeted Analysis Pipeline with V(D)J processing. Quality control, Sample Tag demultiplexing with Lex-BDSMK, clone identification with VDJ Explorer, and Seurat clustering were all done in SeqGeq 1.6.0. Clones comprising <1% of CD8 T cells were considered non-expanded; clones comprising >2.5% of the sample were considered clonal expansions. The raw public data were reprocessed by TCRdb itself: fastp quality trimming at Q25, MiXCR clonotype calling, in-frame beta chains only. Each CDR3 protein appears once, grouped with its most common genes and DNA. TCRdb, not the authors, supplied the V and J calls. The table for this sample lists fewer than 25,000 distinct CDR3 sequences; about a third of them were counted only once. The ten largest clones capture less than 30% of the sample.

The chain is assembled from TRBV12-3 or TRBV12-4 and TRBJ2-7, and TRBD1 matches 8 of the central bases. The specimen comprised CMV peptide-activated CD4+ and CD8+ T cells sorted from blood, sampled at five time points, pooled. The intended sense of this specimen's cell subset or site label: sorted CD8+CD137+ and CD4+CD154+ T cells after around 12 h CMV IE-1 peptide stimulation. The sequence was obtained from a female donor who had a heart transplant and CMV viremia. The DNA is TGTGCCAGCAGCCCCGGGACAGGCTACGAGCAGTACTTC. Translated, it gives CASSPGTGYEQYF.